These T cell receptor beta chains were read from a single sample in a study of blood T cells in healthy people across ages. In TCRdb, the 5' RACE reads were re-called with MiXCR into one record per CDR3 protein. The table shows hundreds of thousands of distinct CDR3 sequences, with roughly 60% occurring only once. Source material: blood. The source of these receptors is a man aged 25-45 years in good health. Each CDR3 is given with its conserved first and last residue. The D gene is left open where the match is weak. Only some rows state a clone size, as once, few, many or a class for expanded clones.

V gene	clone size	J gene	D gene	CDR3 DNA	CDR3 protein
TRBV7-3	NA	TRBJ2-3	TRBD2	TGTGCCAGCAGGGAGCGGGAGACGACAGATACGCAGTATTTT	CASRERETTDTQYF
TRBV27	NA	TRBJ2-1	TRBD1	TGTGCCAGCAGGGAGACAGGGGGCAAGCAGTTCTTC	CASRETGGKQFF
TRBV5-1	few	TRBJ2-7	TRBD1	TGCGCCAGCAGGGGGACAGTTTCCTACGAGCAGTACTTC	CASRGTVSYEQYF
TRBV4-2	NA	TRBJ2-1	TRBD2	TGTGCCAGCAGCCAAGGTCAAACTAGCGGGAGACTTAGTGAGCAGTTCTTC	CASSQGQTSGRLSEQFF
TRBV7-2	NA	TRBJ2-3	TRBD2	TGTGCCAGCAGCCCCATTTGGCCCCGGACTAGCGGGAGATTAGATACGCAGTATTTT	CASSPIWPRTSGRLDTQYF
TRBV7-2	few	TRBJ2-5	TRBD2	TGTGCCAGCAGCCCCACGGGACTAGCGGGTACGGTGAGACAAGAGACCCAGTACTTC	CASSPTGLAGTVRQETQYF
TRBV19	NA	TRBJ2-1	TRBD1	TGTGCCAGTAGTATCATTCTGGACAGGGTAAATGAGCAGTTCTTC	CASSIILDRVNEQFF
TRBV7-6	NA	TRBJ2-1	TRBD2	TGTGCCAGCAGCCTAGCGGGAGGGCCGTGGAATGAGCAGTTCTTC	CASSLAGGPWNEQFF
TRBV20-1	NA	TRBJ2-7	NA	TGCAGTGCTAGAGACCCCGAAAGGGAGCGCTACGAGCAGTACTTC	CSARDPERERYEQYF
TRBV5-6	NA	TRBJ2-5	NA	TGTGCCAGCAGCATTGGCAGGAAAGAGACCCAGTACTTC	CASSIGRKETQYF
TRBV10-3	NA	TRBJ2-3	TRBD2	TGTGCCATCAGAGGGGAAGCGGGAGGGGCAGATACGCAGTATTTT	CAIRGEAGGADTQYF
TRBV9	once	TRBJ2-7	NA	TGTGCCAGCAGCCCGATGGATTTCTCCTACGAGCAGTACTTC	CASSPMDFSYEQYF
TRBV7-2	NA	TRBJ2-7	TRBD1	TGTGCCAGCGGATTCGGACAGGCCTACGAGCAGTACTTC	CASGFGQAYEQYF
TRBV7-2	NA	TRBJ2-5	TRBD1	TGTGCCAGCAGCTTCCCCTTGGAGACAGGGGTACGATGGGAGACCCAGTACTTC	CASSFPLETGVRWETQYF
TRBV14	few	TRBJ2-5	TRBD2	TGTGCCAGCAGCCAAGATACCCTAGCGGGTACGAAGGGGACCCAGTACTTC	CASSQDTLAGTKGTQYF
TRBV30	NA	TRBJ2-7	NA	TGTGCCTGGACCCGAGGGACGGTCTCCTACGAGCAGTACTTC	CAWTRGTVSYEQYF
TRBV10-3	few	TRBJ2-5	NA	TGTGCCATCAGTCAGGGACCAAAAGAGACCCAGTACTTC	CAISQGPKETQYF
TRBV10-3	NA	TRBJ1-4	NA	TGTGCCATCAGTGGGGAAGGGGATGAAAAACTGTTTTTT	CAISGEGDEKLFF
TRBV20-1	NA	TRBJ2-3	TRBD1	TGCAGTGCTAGCTGGGACAGGTACACAGATACGCAGTATTTT	CSASWDRYTDTQYF
TRBV29-1	NA	TRBJ2-1	NA	TGCAGCGTTGAGGCGGCGGGGAATGAGCAGTTCTTC	CSVEAAGNEQFF
TRBV27	NA	TRBJ1-6	NA	TGTGCCAGCAGTTTAGTCGGACTCTCCTATAATTCACCCCTCCACTTT	CASSLVGLSYNSPLHF
TRBV20-1	few	TRBJ2-1	NA	TGCAGTGCTAGAGCCGTTCAAGAGCAGTTCTTC	CSARAVQEQFF
TRBV29-1	NA	TRBJ2-6	NA	TGCAGCGTAAAACAGGGCCCCTCTGGGGCCAACGTCCTGACTTTC	CSVKQGPSGANVLTF
TRBV20-1	NA	TRBJ1-4	NA	TGCAGTGCTAGACCGGCAGTTGGGAATGAAAAACTGTTTTTT	CSARPAVGNEKLFF
TRBV28	NA	TRBJ2-5	NA	TGTGCCAGCCAGGGGGGAAAAGAGACCCAGTACTTC	CASQGGKETQYF
TRBV5-1	NA	TRBJ1-2	TRBD1	TGCGCCAGCAGCTTGGAGGGGACAGCGAATGGCTACACCTTC	CASSLEGTANGYTF
TRBV29-1	few	TRBJ2-5	TRBD1	TGCAGCGTTGAGTTGGGACAGGGGCCCCAAGAGACCCAGTACTTC	CSVELGQGPQETQYF
TRBV20-1	NA	TRBJ1-1	TRBD1	TGCAGTGCTTCCGGGACAGGGTGGACTGAAGCTTTCTTT	CSASGTGWTEAFF
TRBV4-3	many	TRBJ2-3	NA	TGCGCCAGCAGCCAAGATATCGGAGCAGATACGCAGTATTTT	CASSQDIGADTQYF
TRBV2	once	TRBJ1-6	NA	TGTGCCACCACGATGGAGGGCCATAATTCACCCCTCCACTTT	CATTMEGHNSPLHF
TRBV4-3	NA	TRBJ1-6	TRBD1	TGCGCCAGCAGCCTCTCCCGGCCGGGACAGGGCTCCTCACCCCTCCACTTT	CASSLSRPGQGSSPLHF
TRBV5-1	NA	TRBJ2-5	NA	TGCGCCAGCACCCTTCGTGACATCGCTTCGGAGACCCAGTACTTC	CASTLRDIASETQYF
TRBV7-2	NA	TRBJ2-3	TRBD2	TGTGCCAGCAGCACAAGCGGGAGTGCAGATACGCAGTATTTT	CASSTSGSADTQYF
TRBV6-2/TRBV6-3	NA	TRBJ1-1	TRBD1	TGTGCCAGCACGGGACAGTACACTGAAGCTTTCTTT	CASTGQYTEAFF
TRBV20-1	few	TRBJ2-1	TRBD1	TGCAGTGCCCATCGGCCCACTGCAGGGGGTGAGCAGTTCTTC	CSAHRPTAGGEQFF
TRBV28	NA	TRBJ2-1	NA	TGTGCCACCAATGAAAATTACGGGGGGCTTGAGCAGTTCTTC	CATNENYGGLEQFF
TRBV28	NA	TRBJ1-2	TRBD1	TGTGCCAGCAGTCCCGATATAGGGGGCGACTATGGCTACACCTTC	CASSPDIGGDYGYTF
TRBV6-5	NA	TRBJ2-7	TRBD2	TGTGCCAGCAGTTATTCCCTAGCGGGGGATGGCTCCTACGAGCAGTACTTC	CASSYSLAGDGSYEQYF
TRBV21-1	NA	TRBJ2-7	NA	TGTGCCAGCAGCAAGGACAGGCCCAAGAGACCCCAGTACTTC	CASSKDRPKRPQYF
TRBV28	NA	TRBJ1-2	NA	TGTGCCAGCAGTTTTGGGTTGAGTGGCTACACCTTC	CASSFGLSGYTF
TRBV7-8	NA	TRBJ2-5	TRBD2	TGTGCCAGCAGCTTATTGGGGGTTGCGGGAGTGAGGGAGACCCAGTACTTC	CASSLLGVAGVRETQYF
TRBV4-1	NA	TRBJ2-7	NA	TGCGCCAGCAGCCAACCGGGACTTCCCTCCTACGAGCAGTACTTC	CASSQPGLPSYEQYF
TRBV14	NA	TRBJ1-2	NA	TGTGCCAGCAGCCAAGGGATGCGGGTTCGCTACACCTTC	CASSQGMRVRYTF
TRBV2	NA	TRBJ2-3	NA	TGTGCCAGCAAAGCAGGGTGGCGCACAGATACGCAGTATTTT	CASKAGWRTDTQYF
TRBV20-1	NA	TRBJ2-3	TRBD2	TGCAGTGCTGAGGGGCTAGCGGTGGGGTCTAGCACAGATACGCAGTATTTT	CSAEGLAVGSSTDTQYF
TRBV5-1	NA	TRBJ2-3	TRBD2	TGCGCCAGCAGCGAGGCGGGGGGTACGCAGTATTTT	CASSEAGGTQYF
TRBV6-2/TRBV6-3	NA	TRBJ2-4	NA	TGTGCCAGCAGTTACACAGGAATGGTTCGTAGTCCGTACTTC	CASSYTGMVRSPYF
TRBV4-3	NA	TRBJ2-1	NA	TGCGCCAGCAGCCAAGGCGGGCCCCGTAATGAGCAGTTCTTC	CASSQGGPRNEQFF
TRBV6-5	few	TRBJ1-1	NA	TGTGCCAGCATTTCCGGCGGCCAGAACATGAACACTGAAGCTTTCTTT	CASISGGQNMNTEAFF
TRBV7-9	NA	TRBJ1-1	TRBD1	TGTGCCAGCAGCTTCCGCGACAGGGATGGAGCTTTCTTT	CASSFRDRDGAFF
TRBV20-1	NA	TRBJ1-2	NA	TGCAGTGCTAGAGATTATGACAGCATGGGGGGCTACACCTTC	CSARDYDSMGGYTF
TRBV28	few	TRBJ2-7	TRBD1	TGTGCCAGCATGGACAGGGCGACCTACGAGCAGTACTTC	CASMDRATYEQYF
TRBV7-2	NA	TRBJ1-5	NA	TGTGCCAGCAGCCAAAGTAGCAATCAGCCCCGGCATTTT	CASSQSSNQPRHF